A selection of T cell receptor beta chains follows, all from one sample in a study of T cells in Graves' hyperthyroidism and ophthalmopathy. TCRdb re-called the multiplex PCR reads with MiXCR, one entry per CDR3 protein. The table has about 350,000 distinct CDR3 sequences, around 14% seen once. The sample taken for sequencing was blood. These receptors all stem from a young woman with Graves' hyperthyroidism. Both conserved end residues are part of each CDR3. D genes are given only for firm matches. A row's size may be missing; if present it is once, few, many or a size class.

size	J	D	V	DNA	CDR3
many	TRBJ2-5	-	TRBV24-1	TGTGCCACCAGTGATTCGGGGAGAGTCGGCCAAGAGACCCAGTACTTC	CATSDSGRVGQETQYF
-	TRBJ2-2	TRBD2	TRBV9	TGTGCCAGCAGCCCGTGGACTAGCGGGAACACCGGGGAGCTGTTTTTT	CASSPWTSGNTGELFF
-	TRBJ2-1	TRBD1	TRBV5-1	TGCGCCAGCAGGGGGGACAGGGTCCTCAATGAGCAGTTCTTC	CASRGDRVLNEQFF
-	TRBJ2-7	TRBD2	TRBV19	TGTGCCGGTAGCGACGGACTAGCGGTTTCCTACGAGCAGTACTTC	CAGSDGLAVSYEQYF
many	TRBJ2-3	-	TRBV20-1	TGCAGTGCTAGCCCTAGCGTGAACACAGATACGCAGTATTTT	CSASPSVNTDTQYF
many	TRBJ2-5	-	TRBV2	TGTGCCAGCCGGGGGACAGATAGAGAGACCCAGTACTTC	CASRGTDRETQYF
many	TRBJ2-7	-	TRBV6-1	TGTGCCAGCAGCCGGGACAGGGGGTTTGTTGGTAGACTAGCGGGAGCCTCCTACGAGCAGTACTTC	CASSRDRGFVGRLAGASYEQYF
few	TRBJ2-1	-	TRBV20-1	TGCAGTGCTAGGGAGCTGACCTCCTACAATGAGCAGTTCTTC	CSARELTSYNEQFF
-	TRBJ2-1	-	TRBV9	TGTGCCAGCAGCGTAGTAGGGGTTAATGAGCAGTTCTTC	CASSVVGVNEQFF
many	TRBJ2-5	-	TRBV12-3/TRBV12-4	TGTGCCAGCAGCCGTGGTCCAATTCTGTACTTC	CASSRGPILYF
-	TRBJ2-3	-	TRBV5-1	TGCGCCAGCAGCTTGGTTAGGCACGATACGCAGTATTTT	CASSLVRHDTQYF
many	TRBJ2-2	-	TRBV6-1	TGTGCCAGCCGATCGGGGTGGACCGGGGAGCTGTTTTTT	CASRSGWTGELFF
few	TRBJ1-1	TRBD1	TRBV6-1	TGTGCCAGCACCCCTCAGGGGGCTCGAAGGAACACTGAAGCTTTCTTT	CASTPQGARRNTEAFF
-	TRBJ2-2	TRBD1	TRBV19	TGTGCCAGTAGCGGGACAGCGAATACCGGGGAGCTGTTTTTT	CASSGTANTGELFF
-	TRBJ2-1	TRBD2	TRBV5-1	TGCGCCAGCAGCTTGTTGGCGGGAGGGCGCGAGCAGTTCTTC	CASSLLAGGREQFF
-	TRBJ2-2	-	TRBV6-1	TGTGCCAGCAGTTTGTACAGGGTCCCCGGGGAGCTGTTTTTT	CASSLYRVPGELFF
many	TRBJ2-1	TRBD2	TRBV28	TGTGCCAGCAGCTTAAGCGGGAGGCAGAACTACAATGAGCAGTTCTTC	CASSLSGRQNYNEQFF
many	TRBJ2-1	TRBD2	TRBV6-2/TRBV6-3	TGTGCCAGCAGTCAGACCGGACTAGCGGGAAGGGCGGAGTTCTTC	CASSQTGLAGRAEFF
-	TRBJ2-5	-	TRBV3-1	TGTGCCAGCAGCCAAGTGGTGGGAGGAGAGACCCAGTACTTC	CASSQVVGGETQYF
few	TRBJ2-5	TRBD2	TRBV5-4	TGTGCCAGCAGCTTGGACGGTAGGCTAGCGGGACTCCAAGAGACCCAGTACTTC	CASSLDGRLAGLQETQYF
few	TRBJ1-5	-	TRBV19	TGTGCCAGTAGTAAGGCAGGTCATCAGCCCCAGCATTTT	CASSKAGHQPQHF
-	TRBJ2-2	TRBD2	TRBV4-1	TGCGCCAGCAGCCAAAGGGGGACTAGCGGGAAAGTCTACACCGGGGAGCTGTTTTTT	CASSQRGTSGKVYTGELFF
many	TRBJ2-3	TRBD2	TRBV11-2	TGTGCCAGCAGCAACACTAGCGGGAGGAAAGGAGATACGCAGTATTTT	CASSNTSGRKGDTQYF
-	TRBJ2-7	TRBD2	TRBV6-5	TGTGCCAGCAGTTCGGCTAGCGGGAACCACTACGAGCAGTACTTC	CASSSASGNHYEQYF
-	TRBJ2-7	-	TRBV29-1	TGCAGCGTTGAAGTGGCTCCCCAGGGCGAGCAGTACTTC	CSVEVAPQGEQYF
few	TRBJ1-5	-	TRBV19	TGTGCCAGTAGTATAGTACAGGGCGACGGTCAGCCCCAGCATTTT	CASSIVQGDGQPQHF
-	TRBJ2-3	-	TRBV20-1	TGCAGTGCTAGAGTAGCGGCGGGAAGCACAGATACGCAGTATTTT	CSARVAAGSTDTQYF
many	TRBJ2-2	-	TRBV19	TGTGCCAGTAACTCGGGTGCGGGAAACACCGGGGAGCTGTTTTTT	CASNSGAGNTGELFF
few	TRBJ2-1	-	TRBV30	TGTGCCTGGCGAGCCCTGTCCTACAATGAGCAGTTCTTC	CAWRALSYNEQFF
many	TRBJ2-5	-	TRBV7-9	TGTGCCAGCAGCTTAGTCTTTTTGGGCAGGCCTCGAGAGACCCAGTACTTC	CASSLVFLGRPRETQYF
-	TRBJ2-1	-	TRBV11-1	TGTGCCAGCAGCGCCATCCTGGGGGCTTACAATGAGCAGTTCTTC	CASSAILGAYNEQFF
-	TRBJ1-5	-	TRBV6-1	TGTGCCAGCAGAACGACAGGCATTAGCAATCAGCCCCAGCATTTT	CASRTTGISNQPQHF
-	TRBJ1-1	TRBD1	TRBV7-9	TGTGCCAGCAGCCCCTCGACAGGGGTGAACACTGAAGCTTTCTTT	CASSPSTGVNTEAFF
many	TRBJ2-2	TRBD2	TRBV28	TGTGCCAGCATTGAGGGAGGGACCGGGGAGCTGTTTTTT	CASIEGGTGELFF
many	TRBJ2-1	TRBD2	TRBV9	TGTGCCAGCAGCGTAGGATTCGGAGCGGGAGCACACTATGAGCAGTTCTTC	CASSVGFGAGAHYEQFF
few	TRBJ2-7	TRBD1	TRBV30	TGTGCCTGGAGTATATCGACAGGGGTCTACGAGCAGTACTTC	CAWSISTGVYEQYF
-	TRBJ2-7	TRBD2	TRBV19	TGTGCCAGTAGTTCTCAGCGGGGTGCCTACGAGCAGTACTTC	CASSSQRGAYEQYF
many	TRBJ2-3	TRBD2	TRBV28	TGTGCCAGCACCCTCTTAGCGGGAGGGAGGGATACGCAGTATTTT	CASTLLAGGRDTQYF
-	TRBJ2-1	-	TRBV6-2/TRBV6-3	TGTGCCAGCATGTGGTCCCCAATAAGCAATGAGCAGTTCTTC	CASMWSPISNEQFF
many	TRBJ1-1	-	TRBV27	TGTACCAGCAGTTTAGTACGAGGAACTGAAGCTTTCTTT	CTSSLVRGTEAFF
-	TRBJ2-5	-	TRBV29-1	TGCAGCGCCGAAGGAGGGCCAGAGACCCAGTACTTC	CSAEGGPETQYF
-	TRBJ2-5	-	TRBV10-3	TGTGCCATCAGTGGTGGGTATCCGGAGACCCAGTACTTC	CAISGGYPETQYF
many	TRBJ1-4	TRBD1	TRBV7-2	TGTGCCAGCAGCTCGTACAGGGGCACTAATGAAAAACTGTTTTTT	CASSSYRGTNEKLFF
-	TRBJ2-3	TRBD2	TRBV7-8	TGTGCCAGCAGCCACGCTAGCGGAAAATTCTCTAGCACAGATACGCAGTATTTT	CASSHASGKFSSTDTQYF
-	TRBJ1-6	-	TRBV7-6	TGTGCCAGCAGCTTATTGCGCGCACCCCTCCACTTT	CASSLLRAPLHF
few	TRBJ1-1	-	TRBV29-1	TGCAGCGTTTCTCCGAACACTGAAGCTTTCTTT	CSVSPNTEAFF
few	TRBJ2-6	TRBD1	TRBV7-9	TGTGCCAGCAGCTTACCGGGGACAGGGCCCTTCTCTGGGGCCAACGTCCTGACTTTC	CASSLPGTGPFSGANVLTF
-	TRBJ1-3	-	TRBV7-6	TGTGCCAGCAGTCCCCGGACAGCCAGCTCTGGAAACACCATATATTTT	CASSPRTASSGNTIYF
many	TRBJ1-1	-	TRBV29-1	TGCAGCGTTGTGAGGGTAAAGAACACTGAAGCTTTCTTT	CSVVRVKNTEAFF
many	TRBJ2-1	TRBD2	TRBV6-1	TGTGCCAGCAGTGAAGGTGGGGCGGGAGCACTCCTAGGGCAGTTCTTC	CASSEGGAGALLGQFF
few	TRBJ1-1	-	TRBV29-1	TGCAGCGTTGGCAATGGACAGTTCGAGGCTGAAGCTTTCTTT	CSVGNGQFEAEAFF
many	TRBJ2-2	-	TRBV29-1	TGCAGCGTCCCGGCACTAGCAAACACCGGGGAGCTGTTTTTT	CSVPALANTGELFF
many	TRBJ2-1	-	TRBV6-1	TGTGCCAGCAGTCGCGACAGCACAATCTACAATGAGCAGTTCTTC	CASSRDSTIYNEQFF
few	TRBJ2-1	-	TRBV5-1	TGCGCCAGCAGCTTGGACGGCCCTACCCTCTCCTACAATGAGCAGTTCTTC	CASSLDGPTLSYNEQFF
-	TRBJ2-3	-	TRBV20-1	TGCAGTGCTAGAGATGGGATCACCACAGATACGCAGTATTTT	CSARDGITTDTQYF